A selection of T cell receptor beta chains follows, all from one sample in a study. Each CDR3 protein is one row after TCRdb ran MiXCR on the 5' RACE reads. The table has under 15,000 distinct CDR3 sequences, roughly 47% seen once. The specimen sequenced was tumor-infiltrating Tregs sorted from the breast tumor. The source is a female donor with breast cancer. The CDR3 runs from the conserved cysteine through the conserved F or W. The order of the fields is J gene, V gene, D gene, CDR3 protein. The D gene is left open where the match is weak.

TRBJ2-3,TRBV5-1,.,CASSLEDTQYF
TRBJ2-7,TRBV13,.,CASSLSTYEQYF
TRBJ2-3,TRBV29-1,.,CSVEGQGSKTDTQYF
TRBJ2-7,TRBV6-2/TRBV6-3,.,CASTVTGTYTYEQYF
TRBJ2-2,TRBV5-1,TRBD1,CASKPQTGGISSGELFF
TRBJ2-6,TRBV20-1,TRBD1,CSARDDLTGAGANVLTF
TRBJ2-3,TRBV12-3/TRBV12-4,.,CASSLIGNTQYF
TRBJ1-5,TRBV7-3,.,CASSLAHNQPQHF
TRBJ2-6,TRBV29-1,.,CSVEDGGRGANVLTF
TRBJ1-5,TRBV6-6,TRBD1,CASTGGQGAGQPQHF
TRBJ2-1,TRBV7-2,TRBD2,CASKLAGTYNEQLF
TRBJ2-3,TRBV5-1,.,CASSSKTGTDTQYF
TRBJ2-7,TRBV6-5,.,CASSQISKGEQYF
TRBJ1-1,TRBV18,.,CASSPGGGGGRGTEAFF
TRBJ1-4,TRBV10-3,TRBD1,CASGPGGTGDGKLFF
TRBJ2-5,TRBV29-1,.,CSGQPQETQYF
TRBJ2-7,TRBV7-9,.,CASSLLQYEQYF
TRBJ2-1,TRBV7-2,.,CASSPKGAQVGFGEQFF
TRBJ2-1,TRBV20-1,.,CSAEMVDSYNEQFF
TRBJ2-3,TRBV4-2,.,CASSQVEGGGADTQYF
TRBJ2-7,TRBV20-1,TRBD1,CSARALAQGKDYEQYF
TRBJ2-1,TRBV5-1,.,CASSLGGPGEQFF
TRBJ2-7,TRBV29-1,.,CSVEIGVTRAEQYF
TRBJ2-5,TRBV12-5,.,CASGLAPRERETQYF
TRBJ2-3,TRBV4-3,TRBD2,CASSQDTSGSTQYF
TRBJ2-2,TRBV4-2,TRBD1,CASSPPGQKNTGELFF
TRBJ2-1,TRBV5-4,TRBD2,CASSTWTSRNNEQFF
TRBJ1-4,TRBV7-2,.,CTSSLEGEKLFF
TRBJ2-3,TRBV27,.,CASTSTSTQYF
TRBJ2-1,TRBV7-3,TRBD1,CASSSRDRGRNEQFF
TRBJ1-1,TRBV12-3/TRBV12-4,.,CASSPGHQNTEAFF
TRBJ2-5,TRBV4-2,TRBD1,CASSQSGQHQETQYF
TRBJ2-7,TRBV12-3/TRBV12-4,.,CASSLGFGGYEQYF
TRBJ1-2,TRBV5-1,TRBD1,CASSPLMTGDGYTF
TRBJ2-7,TRBV6-5,.,CASNSVLSYPYEQYF
TRBJ1-5,TRBV5-6,.,CASSFEGSQPQHF
TRBJ2-7,TRBV6-5,.,CASSPAQGDYEQYF
TRBJ1-1,TRBV4-3,.,CASSQAFRVNTEAFF
TRBJ2-3,TRBV7-3,TRBD2,CASSSSSGRASDTQYF
TRBJ2-7,TRBV11-3,TRBD1,CASSLGQGVYEQYF
TRBJ2-3,TRBV27,.,CASARKGLTDTQYF
TRBJ2-5,TRBV7-9,.,CASSLPPTETQYF
TRBJ1-5,TRBV6-5,.,CASSPRQTYSNQPQHF
TRBJ2-2,TRBV20-1,.,CSASYSGTGELFF
TRBJ2-6,TRBV7-3,TRBD2,CASSSGLAGANVLTF
TRBJ1-5,TRBV4-2,TRBD1,CASGQVPGQRAQPQHF
TRBJ2-1,TRBV11-3,.,CASSLDWGNEQFF